This is a list of T cell receptor beta chains from one sample in a study of blood T cell repertoires in COVID-19. Using immunoSEQ multiplex PCR, the repertoire was profiled, and TCRdb retains in-frame clones only, with some absent. The sample shows 100,000 to 150,000 clones, roughly 91% of them seen only once. What was sequenced was peripheral blood. These receptors were collected from a man in his sixties with COVID-19, enrolled during active disease. Both conserved end residues are part of each CDR3. The order of the fields is V gene, clone size, J gene, D gene, CDR3 DNA, CDR3 protein. The D gene is left open where the match is weak. Size is stated for part of the rows, as once, few or many counts, or as a class when the clone is expanded.

>TRBV7-3|-|TRBJ1-2|-
TGTGCCAGCAGCTTGGGAGGATGGGACTATGGCTACACCTTC
CASSLGGWDYGYTF
>TRBV4-2|once|TRBJ1-1|-
TGTGCCAGCAGCCAAGATCTGGGCGGGACTAACACTGAAGCTTTCTTT
CASSQDLGGTNTEAFF
>TRBV3-1/TRBV3-2|-|TRBJ2-7|-
TGTGCCAGCAGCCAAGAGTTGGCTTCCTACGAGCAGTACTTC
CASSQELASYEQYF
>TRBV10-1|-|TRBJ2-3|TRBD2
TGCGCCAGCAGTGTCGGGACTAGCGGGGGTAATACGCAGTATTTT
CASSVGTSGGNTQYF
>TRBV18|-|TRBJ2-7|TRBD1
TGTGCCAGCTCACGGGACAGAAACTACGAGCAGTACTTC
CASSRDRNYEQYF
>TRBV10-1|-|TRBJ1-2|-
TGCGCCAGCAGTGATTCCGTGACAGGACGTGAAGGCTACACCTTC
CASSDSVTGREGYTF
>TRBV10-2|-|TRBJ1-2|TRBD1
TGCGCCAGCAGTGAGTCGGGACAGCCTAACTATGGCTACACCTTC
CASSESGQPNYGYTF
>TRBV6-5|-|TRBJ2-7|TRBD1
TGTGCCAGCAGTCCCCGACAGGGGGGCTACGAGCAGTACTTC
CASSPRQGGYEQYF
>TRBV28|-|TRBJ1-2|TRBD1
TGTGCCAGCAAAAGACAGGGGGTGGACTATGGCTACACCTTC
CASKRQGVDYGYTF
>TRBV7-3|-|TRBJ2-3|-
TGTGCCAGCAGCTCGAACAGGGCAGATACGCAGTATTTT
CASSSNRADTQYF
>TRBV19|-|TRBJ1-1|TRBD1
TGTGCCAGTAGTATGGGACAGGTGACTGAAGCTTTCTTT
CASSMGQVTEAFF
>TRBV24-1|-|TRBJ2-5|-
TGTGCCACCAGTGACCCCAAGGGTACAGGTGTGGAGACCCAGTACTTC
CATSDPKGTGVETQYF
>TRBV19|-|TRBJ1-2|-
TGTGCCAGTAGTTTAGTTGGGGGCCGCACGGACGATGGCTACACCTTC
CASSLVGGRTDDGYTF
>TRBV7-8|-|TRBJ1-1|-
TGTGCCAGCAGCTTAGACCAAGGAGAGGGCATGGGAACTGAAGCTTTCTTT
CASSLDQGEGMGTEAFF
>TRBV5-1|once|TRBJ2-5|-
TGCGCCAGCACCCTCGGCTCGGCGGCTTTCCAAGAGACCCAGTACTTC
CASTLGSAAFQETQYF
>TRBV2|few|TRBJ1-2|TRBD1
TGTGCCAGCAGTTCCGGACAGGGGACGGAAGGCTACACCTTC
CASSSGQGTEGYTF
>TRBV10-3|few|TRBJ1-1|-
TGTGCCATCAGTGAGTCGGTGGGCGTTAACACTGAAGCTTTCTTT
CAISESVGVNTEAFF
>TRBV19|-|TRBJ2-2|-
TGTGCCAGTAGTACAGGGGCGGCGTCCGGGGAGCTGTTTTTT
CASSTGAASGELFF
>TRBV6-5|-|TRBJ1-2|TRBD1
TGTGCCAGCAGTTACTCGGGACAGGCCCCGCTTGGCTACACCTTC
CASSYSGQAPLGYTF
>TRBV27|-|TRBJ2-5|-
TGTGCCAGCAGACAGGGCCTCCAAGAGACCCAGTACTTC
CASRQGLQETQYF
>TRBV11-2|-|TRBJ1-6|-
TGTGCCAGCAGCTTAGAGGAAACAGAATTAGGGGGCTATAATTCACCCCTCCACTTT
CASSLEETELGGYNSPLHF
>TRBV30|-|TRBJ1-5|-
TGTGCCTGGAGTGATCGGAGCAATCAGCCCCAGCATTTT
CAWSDRSNQPQHF
>TRBV5-1|-|TRBJ2-5|-
TGCGCCAGCAGCTTGGGGGCAGGATATTCGGAGACCCAGTACTTC
CASSLGAGYSETQYF
>TRBV29-1|-|TRBJ1-1|-
TGCAGCGTTGGACAGCAGAACACTGAAGCTTTCTTT
CSVGQQNTEAFF
>TRBV2|-|TRBJ1-2|TRBD1
TGTGCCAGCAGTATGGACAGGGAAATCGGCTACACCTTC
CASSMDREIGYTF